The clone carrying this T cell receptor beta chain was found once. Patients in Seattle were enrolled during active infection, then followed longitudinally. The data belong to a study of blood T cell repertoires in COVID-19. Study-wide background: The United States, Italy and Spain supplied acute and convalescent COVID-19 samples.

CDR1 is SGHTA, CDR2 FQGNSA, per germline. Trimming removed 1 base from V and 3 bases from J, with 20 bases in between. This CDR3 is 18 amino acids long. Clones were sequenced by immunoSEQ multiplex PCR, and TCRdb holds only the in-frame ones, with some missing. There are tens of thousands of clones in the sample; roughly 72% occur only once, and 15% lies in the top ten. This TCR derives from a man aged 55 to 70 with COVID-19, enrolled during active disease. The gene calls are TRBV7-2 and TRBJ2-3; tentative D call: TRBD2 (6 bases). The sequencing sample was made of peripheral blood. The CDR3 region is CASSLVGAGYTGTDTQYF. Here the CDR3 DNA reads TGTGCCAGCAGCTTAGTTGGTGCGGGATATACTGGGACAGATACGCAGTATTTT. Combining the CDR3 with reference TRBV7-2 and TRBJ2-3 gives the whole variable domain GAGVSQSPSNKVTEKGKDVELRCDPISGHTALYWYRQSLGQGLEFLIYFQGNSAPDKSGLPSDRFSAERTGGSVSTLTIQRTQQEDSAVYLCASSLVGAGYTGTDTQYFGPGTRLTVL.